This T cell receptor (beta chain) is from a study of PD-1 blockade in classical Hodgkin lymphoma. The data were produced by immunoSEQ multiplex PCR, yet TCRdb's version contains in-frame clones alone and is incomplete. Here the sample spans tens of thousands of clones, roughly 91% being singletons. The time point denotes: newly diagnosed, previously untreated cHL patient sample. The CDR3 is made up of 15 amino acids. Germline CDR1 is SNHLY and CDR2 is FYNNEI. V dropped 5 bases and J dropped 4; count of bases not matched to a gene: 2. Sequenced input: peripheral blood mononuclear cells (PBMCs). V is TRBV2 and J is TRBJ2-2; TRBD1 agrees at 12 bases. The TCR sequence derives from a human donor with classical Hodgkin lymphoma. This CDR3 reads CASSWDRGLTGELFF. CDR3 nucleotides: TGTGCCAGCAGTTGGGACAGGGGGCTCACCGGGGAGCTGTTTTTT. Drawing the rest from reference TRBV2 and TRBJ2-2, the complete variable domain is EPEVTQTPSHQVTQMGQEVILRCVPISNHLYFYWYRQILGQKVEFLVSFYNNEISEKSEIFDDQFSVERPDGSNFTLKIRSTKLEDSAMYFCASSWDRGLTGELFFGEGSRLTVL.